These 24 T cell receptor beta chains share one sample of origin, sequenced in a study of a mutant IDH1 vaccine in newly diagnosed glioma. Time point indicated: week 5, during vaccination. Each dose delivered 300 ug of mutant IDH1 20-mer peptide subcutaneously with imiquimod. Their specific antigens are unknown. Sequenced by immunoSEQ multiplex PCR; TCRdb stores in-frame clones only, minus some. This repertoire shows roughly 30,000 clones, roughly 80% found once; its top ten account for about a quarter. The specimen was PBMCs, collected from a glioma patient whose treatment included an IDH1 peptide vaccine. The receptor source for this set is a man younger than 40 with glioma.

The CDR3 sequence: CASSYSNAGEDSPLHF. DNA of the CDR3: TGTGCCAGCAGTTACTCGAACGCGGGGGAAGATTCACCCCTCCACTTT. The chain combines TRBV6-5 with TRBJ1-6; perhaps TRBD1 as D (5 bases). The CDR3 consists of 16 residues. Germline V CDR1 and CDR2: MNHEY, SVGAGI. V gave up 0 bases and J gave up 8 bases, with 14 bases separating them.

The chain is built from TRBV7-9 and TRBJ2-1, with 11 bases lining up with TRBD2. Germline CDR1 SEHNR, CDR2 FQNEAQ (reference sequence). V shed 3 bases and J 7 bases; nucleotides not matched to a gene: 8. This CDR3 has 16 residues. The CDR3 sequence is CASSFLSGGAINEQFF. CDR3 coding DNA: TGTGCCAGCAGCTTTCTTAGCGGGGGGGCCATAAATGAGCAGTTCTTC.

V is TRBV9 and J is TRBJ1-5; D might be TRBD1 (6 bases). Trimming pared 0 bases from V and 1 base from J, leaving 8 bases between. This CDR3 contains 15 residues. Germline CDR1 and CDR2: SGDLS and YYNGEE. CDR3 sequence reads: CASSVAGGSNQPQHF. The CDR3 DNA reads TGTGCCAGCAGCGTAGCCGGGGGCAGCAATCAGCCCCAGCATTTT.

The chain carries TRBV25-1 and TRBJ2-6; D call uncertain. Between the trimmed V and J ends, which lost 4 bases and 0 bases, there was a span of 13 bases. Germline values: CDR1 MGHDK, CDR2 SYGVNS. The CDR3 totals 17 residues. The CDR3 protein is CASSAPGRPSGANVLTF. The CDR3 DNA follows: TGTGCCAGCAGTGCCCCCGGGCGGCCCTCTGGGGCCAACGTCCTGACTTTC.

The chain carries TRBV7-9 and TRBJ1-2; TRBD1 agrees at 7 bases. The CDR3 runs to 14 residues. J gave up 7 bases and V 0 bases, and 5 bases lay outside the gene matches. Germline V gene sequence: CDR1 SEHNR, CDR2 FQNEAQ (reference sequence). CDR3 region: CASSLADGTAGYTF. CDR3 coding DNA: TGTGCCAGCAGCTTAGCGGACGGGACAGCTGGCTACACCTTC.

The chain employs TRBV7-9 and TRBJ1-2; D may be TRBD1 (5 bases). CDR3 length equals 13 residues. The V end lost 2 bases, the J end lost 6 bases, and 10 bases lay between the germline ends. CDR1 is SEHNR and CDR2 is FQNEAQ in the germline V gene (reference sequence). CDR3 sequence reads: CASSLRRGNGYTF. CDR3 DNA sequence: TGTGCCAGCAGCTTAAGAAGGGGAAATGGCTACACCTTC.

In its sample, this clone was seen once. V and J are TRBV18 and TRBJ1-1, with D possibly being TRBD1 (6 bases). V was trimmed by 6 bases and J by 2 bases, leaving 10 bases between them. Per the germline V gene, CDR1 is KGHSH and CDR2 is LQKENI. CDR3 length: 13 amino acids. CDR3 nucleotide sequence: TGTGCCAGCTCCAAGGACAGTAACACTGAAGCTTTCTTT. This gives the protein CASSKDSNTEAFF. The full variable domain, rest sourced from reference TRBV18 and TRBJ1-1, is NAGVMQNPRHLVRRRGQEARLRCSPMKGHSHVYWYRQLPEEGLKFMVYLQKENIIDESGMPKERFSAEFPKEGPSILRIQQVVRGDSAAYFCASSKDSNTEAFFGQGTRLTVV.

The CDR3 bases are TGCGCCAGCAGTGAAATTCGACAGCGAGATCAGCCCCAGCATTTT. Translated: CASSEIRQRDQPQHF. J is TRBJ1-5 and V is TRBV10-2, with a possible D match to TRBD1 (5 bases). Trimming took off 3 bases at V and 5 bases at J, with 14 bases between the two ends. Germline CDR1 WSHSY, CDR2 SAAADI. CDR3 size: 15 residues.

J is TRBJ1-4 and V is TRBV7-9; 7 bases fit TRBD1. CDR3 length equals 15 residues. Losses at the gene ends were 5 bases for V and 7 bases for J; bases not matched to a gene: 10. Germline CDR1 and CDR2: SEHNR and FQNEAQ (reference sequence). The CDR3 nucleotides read TGTGCCAGCAGCCCTGGCGGAGGGGGCGTTGAAAAACTGTTTTTT. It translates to CASSPGGGGVEKLFF.

This chain's CDR3 is CASSRSRVGSYEQYF. The DNA of the CDR3 is TGTGCCAGCAGCCGCTCCAGGGTGGGTTCCTACGAGCAGTACTTC. This chain uses TRBV7-8 with TRBJ2-7, with D possibly being TRBD1 (5 bases). V lost 5 bases and J 1 base, leaving 15 bases between the germline ends. Germline CDR1 reads SGHVS; CDR2 reads FQNEAQ. The CDR3 runs to 15 residues.

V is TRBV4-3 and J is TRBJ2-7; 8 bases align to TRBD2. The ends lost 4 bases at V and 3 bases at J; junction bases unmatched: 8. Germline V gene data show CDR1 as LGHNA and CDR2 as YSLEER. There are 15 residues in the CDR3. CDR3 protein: CASSLNPSGHYEQYF. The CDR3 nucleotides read TGCGCCAGCAGCCTAAACCCTAGCGGGCACTACGAGCAGTACTTC.

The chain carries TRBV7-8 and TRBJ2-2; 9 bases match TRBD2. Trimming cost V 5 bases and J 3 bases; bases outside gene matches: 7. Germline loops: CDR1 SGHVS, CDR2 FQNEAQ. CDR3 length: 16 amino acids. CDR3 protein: CASSLRSGGDTGELFF. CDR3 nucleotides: TGTGCCAGCAGCCTCCGTAGCGGGGGAGACACCGGGGAGCTGTTTTTT.

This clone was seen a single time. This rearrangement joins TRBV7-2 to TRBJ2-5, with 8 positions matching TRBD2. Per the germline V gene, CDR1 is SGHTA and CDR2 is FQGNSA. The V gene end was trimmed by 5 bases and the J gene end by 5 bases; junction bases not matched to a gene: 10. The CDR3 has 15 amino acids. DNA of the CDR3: TGTGCCAGCAGCCCTCAAGCGGGAGCGGGGGAGACCCAGTACTTC. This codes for CASSPQAGAGETQYF.

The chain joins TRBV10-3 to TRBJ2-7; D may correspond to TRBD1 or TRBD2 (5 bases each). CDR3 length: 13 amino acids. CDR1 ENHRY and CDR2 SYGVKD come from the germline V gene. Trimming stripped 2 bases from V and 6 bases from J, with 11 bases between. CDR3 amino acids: CAISEGMGVEQYF. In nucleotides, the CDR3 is TGTGCCATCAGTGAGGGCATGGGGGTCGAGCAGTACTTC.

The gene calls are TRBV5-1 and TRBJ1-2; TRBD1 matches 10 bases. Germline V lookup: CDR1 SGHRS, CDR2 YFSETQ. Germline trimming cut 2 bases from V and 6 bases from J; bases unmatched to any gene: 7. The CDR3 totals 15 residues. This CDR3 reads CASSLLSGTGDGYTF. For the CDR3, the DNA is TGCGCCAGCAGCTTACTCTCCGGGACAGGGGATGGCTACACCTTC.

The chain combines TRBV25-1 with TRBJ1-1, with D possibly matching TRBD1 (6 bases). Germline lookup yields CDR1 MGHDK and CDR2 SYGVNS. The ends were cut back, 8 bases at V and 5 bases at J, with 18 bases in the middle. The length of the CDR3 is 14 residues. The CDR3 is CASGGPGVETEAFF. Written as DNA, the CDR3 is TGTGCCAGCGGCGGCCCAGGGGTAGAGACTGAAGCTTTCTTT.

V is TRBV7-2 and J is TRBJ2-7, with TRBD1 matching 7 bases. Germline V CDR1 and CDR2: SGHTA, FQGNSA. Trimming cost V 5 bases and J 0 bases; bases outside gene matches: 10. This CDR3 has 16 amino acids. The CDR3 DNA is TGTGCCAGCAGCAAAAGCGGACAGGTCAACTCCTACGAGCAGTACTTC. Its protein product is CASSKSGQVNSYEQYF.

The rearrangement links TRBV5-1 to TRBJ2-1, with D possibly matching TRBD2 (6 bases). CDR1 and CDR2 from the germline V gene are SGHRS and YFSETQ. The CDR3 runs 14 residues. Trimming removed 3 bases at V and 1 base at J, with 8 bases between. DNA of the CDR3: TGCGCCAGCAGCTATGGGACTTCCTACAATGAGCAGTTCTTC. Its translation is CASSYGTSYNEQFF. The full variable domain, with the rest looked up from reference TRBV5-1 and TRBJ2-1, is KAGVTQTPRYLIKTRGQQVTLSCSPISGHRSVSWYQQTPGQGLQFLFEYFSETQRNKGNFPGRFSGRQFSNSRSEMNVSTLELGDSALYLCASSYGTSYNEQFFGPGTRLTVL.

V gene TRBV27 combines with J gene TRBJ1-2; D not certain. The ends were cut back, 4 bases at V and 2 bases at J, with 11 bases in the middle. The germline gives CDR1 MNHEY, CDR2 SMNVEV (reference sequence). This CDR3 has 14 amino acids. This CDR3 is CASSSRTGNYGYTF. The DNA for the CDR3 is TGTGCCAGCAGTTCCAGGACGGGAAACTATGGCTACACCTTC.

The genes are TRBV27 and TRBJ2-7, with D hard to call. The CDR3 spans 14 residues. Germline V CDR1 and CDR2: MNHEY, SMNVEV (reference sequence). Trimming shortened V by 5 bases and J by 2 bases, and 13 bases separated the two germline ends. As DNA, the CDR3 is TGTGCCAGCAGTCCGACCCGACGGGCCTACGAGCAGTACTTC. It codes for CASSPTRRAYEQYF.

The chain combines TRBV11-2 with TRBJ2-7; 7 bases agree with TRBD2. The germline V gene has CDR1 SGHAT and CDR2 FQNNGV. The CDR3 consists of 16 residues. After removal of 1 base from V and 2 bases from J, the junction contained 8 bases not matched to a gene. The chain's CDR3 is CASSLVLGTNAYEQYF. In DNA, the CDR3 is TGTGCCAGCAGCTTAGTCTTAGGGACTAATGCCTACGAGCAGTACTTC.

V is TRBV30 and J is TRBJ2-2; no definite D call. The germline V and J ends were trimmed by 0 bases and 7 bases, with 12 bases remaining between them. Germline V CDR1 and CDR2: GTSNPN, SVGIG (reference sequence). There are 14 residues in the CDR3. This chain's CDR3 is CAWSVGLALGELFF. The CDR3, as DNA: TGTGCCTGGAGTGTGGGGTTAGCCCTCGGGGAGCTGTTTTTT.

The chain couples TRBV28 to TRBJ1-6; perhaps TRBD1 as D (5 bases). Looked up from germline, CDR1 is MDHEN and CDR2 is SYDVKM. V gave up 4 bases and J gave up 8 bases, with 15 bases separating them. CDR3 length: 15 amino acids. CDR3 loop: CASSSPRAGHSPLHF. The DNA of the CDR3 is TGTGCCAGCAGTTCCCCCCGGGCAGGGCATTCACCCCTCCACTTT.

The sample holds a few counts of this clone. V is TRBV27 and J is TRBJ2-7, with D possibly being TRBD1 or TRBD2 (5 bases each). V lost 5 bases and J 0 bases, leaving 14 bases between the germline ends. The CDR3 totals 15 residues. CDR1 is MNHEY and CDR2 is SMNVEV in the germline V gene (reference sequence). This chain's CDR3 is CASSLGVGLSYEQYF. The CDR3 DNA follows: TGTGCCAGCAGTCTCGGGGTGGGGCTCTCCTACGAGCAGTACTTC.